This T cell receptor (beta chain) derives from a study of blood T cell repertoires in COVID-19. As for the study in general: Collection of acute and convalescent COVID-19 samples took place in the United States, Italy and Spain. PBMCs, B-cell-depleted T cells, or T cells were the source of the cDNA or gDNA that made up the material.

The CDR3 contains 16 residues. The V segment lost 5 bases and the J segment 6 bases; nucleotides outside the gene matches: 12. Germline CDR1 reads SGHTA; CDR2 reads FQGNSA. Per the authors' pipeline: Counts of nucleated cells, estimated from reference gene primer amplification, were obtained. TCRdb's table, derived via immunoSEQ multiplex PCR, lists solely in-frame clones and lacks some. V and J calls and clone size follow that table, whereas D and trimming were derived from the DNA. This sample has over 100,000 clones, with around 83% found just once. Material: peripheral blood. The genes are TRBV7-2 and TRBJ2-1; TRBD1 aligns across 8 bases. The sequence was obtained from a man between 40 and 49 years old with acute or convalescent COVID-19. The DNA for the CDR3 is TGTGCCAGCAGCGTCCAGGGGGCGCGGCAAAGCAATGAGCAGTTCTTC. Translated: CASSVQGARQSNEQFF.